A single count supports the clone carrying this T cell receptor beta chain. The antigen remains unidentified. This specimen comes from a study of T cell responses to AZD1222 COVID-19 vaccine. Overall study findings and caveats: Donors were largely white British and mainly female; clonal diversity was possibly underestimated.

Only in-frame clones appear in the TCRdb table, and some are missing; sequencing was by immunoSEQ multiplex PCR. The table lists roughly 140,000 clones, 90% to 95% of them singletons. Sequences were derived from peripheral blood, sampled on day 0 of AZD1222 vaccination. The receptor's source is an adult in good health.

The CDR3 coding sequence is TGTGCCAGTAGGGGCTCCGTGACTCGGAACTCTGGAAACACCATATATTTT. This encodes CASRGSVTRNSGNTIYF. The V and J genes are TRBV19 and TRBJ1-3; no clear D. Trimming left V 6 bases short and J 0 bases short, with 18 bases between. CDR3 length: 17 residues. Per germline, CDR1 LNHDA and CDR2 SQIVND (reference sequence).